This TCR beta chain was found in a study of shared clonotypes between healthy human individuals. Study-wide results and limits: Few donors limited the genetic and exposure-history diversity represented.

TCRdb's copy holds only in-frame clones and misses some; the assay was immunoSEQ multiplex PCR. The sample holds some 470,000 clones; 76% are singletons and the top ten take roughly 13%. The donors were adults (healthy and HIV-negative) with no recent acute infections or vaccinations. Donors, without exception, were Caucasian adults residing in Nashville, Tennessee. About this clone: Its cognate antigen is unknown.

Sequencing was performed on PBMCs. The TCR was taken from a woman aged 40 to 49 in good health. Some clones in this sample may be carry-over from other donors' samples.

CDR3 bases: TGTGCCAGCAGCCAAGTTCAGGCAGACTTGGACAATGAGCAGTTCTTC. Its translation: CASSQVQADLDNEQFF. This chain links TRBV4-2 with TRBJ2-1, with no clear D. Germline lookup yields CDR1 LGHNA and CDR2 YNFKEQ. The CDR3 length is 16 residues. The V gene lost 1 base and the J gene lost 5 bases, with 15 bases spanning the gap.